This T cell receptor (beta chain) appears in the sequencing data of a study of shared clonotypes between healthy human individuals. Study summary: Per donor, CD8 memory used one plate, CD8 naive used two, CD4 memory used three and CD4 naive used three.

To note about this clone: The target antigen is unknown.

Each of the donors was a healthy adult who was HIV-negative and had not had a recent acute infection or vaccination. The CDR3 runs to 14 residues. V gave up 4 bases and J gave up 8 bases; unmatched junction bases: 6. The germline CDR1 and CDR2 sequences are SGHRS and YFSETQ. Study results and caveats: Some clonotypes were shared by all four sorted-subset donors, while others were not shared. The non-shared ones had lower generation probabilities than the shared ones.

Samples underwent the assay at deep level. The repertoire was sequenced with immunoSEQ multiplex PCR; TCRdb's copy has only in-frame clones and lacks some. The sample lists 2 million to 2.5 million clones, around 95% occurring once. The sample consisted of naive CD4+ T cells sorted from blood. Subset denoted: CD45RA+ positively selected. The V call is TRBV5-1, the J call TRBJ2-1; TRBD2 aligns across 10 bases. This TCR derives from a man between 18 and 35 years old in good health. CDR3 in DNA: TGCGCCAGCAGCCCCTTAGCGGGAGGAGATGAGCAGTTCTTC. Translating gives CASSPLAGGDEQFF.